The present T cell receptor beta chain was sequenced within a study of blood T cell repertoires in COVID-19. About the research overall: Italy, Spain and the United States were the sources of the convalescent and acute COVID-19 samples. T cells, B-cell-depleted T cells, or PBMCs provided the cDNA or gDNA that served as material.

As originally analysed: It was from reference gene primer amplification that nucleated cell counts were estimated. Generated by immunoSEQ multiplex PCR, the TCRdb table keeps only in-frame clones and is missing some. V and J calls and clone size are those listed in that table; D and trimming were worked out from the DNA. This table has roughly 110,000 clones, over 75% appearing once. The CDR3 has 16 residues. Trimming cost V 1 base and J 4 bases; bases outside gene matches: 7. CDR1 PRHDT and CDR2 FYEKMQ come from the germline V gene (reference sequence). Sequencing was performed on peripheral blood. The chain is built from TRBV13 and TRBJ2-3; 8 positions match TRBD2. The source is a woman aged 70-85 years who had recovered from COVID-19. The CDR3 is CASSLDSGGGPDTQYF. The CDR3 DNA is TGTGCCAGCAGCTTAGATTCGGGGGGGGGCCCAGATACGCAGTATTTT.